A single TCR beta chain is shown here with its context. Its antigen is as yet unknown. This entry comes from a study of T cell responses to AZD1222 COVID-19 vaccine. Study-level findings and limits: Donors skewed white British and female; clonal diversity was possibly underestimated. A rise in Spike-specific TCR breadth and depth followed two AZD1222 doses.

In germline, CDR1 is LNHNV, CDR2 YYDKDF (reference sequence). The CDR3 contains 12 residues. Between the trimmed V and J ends, which lost 3 bases and 3 bases, there was a span of 5 bases. Clones were sequenced by immunoSEQ multiplex PCR, and TCRdb holds only the in-frame ones, with some missing. The data hold 150,000 or so clones, with about 91% observed a single time. The chain couples TRBV15 to TRBJ1-1; D unclear. This receptor was taken from an adult in good health. The sample was peripheral blood, taken on day 0 of AZD1222 vaccination. The CDR3 is CATSRGDTEAFF. The CDR3 nucleotides read TGTGCCACCAGCAGGGGAGACACTGAAGCTTTCTTT.